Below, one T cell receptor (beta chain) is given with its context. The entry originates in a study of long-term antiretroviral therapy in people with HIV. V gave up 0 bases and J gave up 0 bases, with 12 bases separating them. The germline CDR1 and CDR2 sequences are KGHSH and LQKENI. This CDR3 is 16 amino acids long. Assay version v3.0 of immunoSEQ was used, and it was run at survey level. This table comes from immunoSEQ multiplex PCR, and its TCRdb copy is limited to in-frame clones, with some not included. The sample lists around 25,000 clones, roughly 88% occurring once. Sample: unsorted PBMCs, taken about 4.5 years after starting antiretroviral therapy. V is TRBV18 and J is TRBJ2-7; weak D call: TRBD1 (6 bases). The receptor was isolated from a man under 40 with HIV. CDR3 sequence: CASSPPRTAPSYEQYF. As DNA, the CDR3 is TGTGCCAGCTCACCACCCCGGACAGCCCCCTCCTACGAGCAGTACTTC.